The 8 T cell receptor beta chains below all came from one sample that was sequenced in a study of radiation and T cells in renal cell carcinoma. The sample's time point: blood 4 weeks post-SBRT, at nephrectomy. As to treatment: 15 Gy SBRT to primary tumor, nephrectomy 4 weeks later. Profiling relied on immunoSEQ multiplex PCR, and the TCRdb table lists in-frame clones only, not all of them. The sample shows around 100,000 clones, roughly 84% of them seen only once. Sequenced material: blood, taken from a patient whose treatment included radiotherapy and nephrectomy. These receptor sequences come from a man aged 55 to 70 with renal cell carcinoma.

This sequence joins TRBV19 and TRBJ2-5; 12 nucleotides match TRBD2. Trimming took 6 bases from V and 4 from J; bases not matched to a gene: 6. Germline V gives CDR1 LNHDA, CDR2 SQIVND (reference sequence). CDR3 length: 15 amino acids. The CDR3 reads CASRRLAGAGETQYF. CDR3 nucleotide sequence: TGTGCCAGTAGACGACTAGCGGGAGCTGGAGAGACCCAGTACTTC.

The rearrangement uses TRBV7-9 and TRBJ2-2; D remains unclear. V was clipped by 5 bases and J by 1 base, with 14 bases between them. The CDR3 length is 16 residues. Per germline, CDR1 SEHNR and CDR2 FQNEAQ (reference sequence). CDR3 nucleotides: TGTGCCAGCAGCCCACCTTCTTGGGGGAACACCGGGGAGCTGTTTTTT. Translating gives CASSPPSWGNTGELFF.

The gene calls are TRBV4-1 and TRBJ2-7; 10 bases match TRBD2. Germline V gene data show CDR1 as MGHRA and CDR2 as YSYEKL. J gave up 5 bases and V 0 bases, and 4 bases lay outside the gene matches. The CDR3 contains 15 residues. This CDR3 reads CASSQDPLAGDEQYF. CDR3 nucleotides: TGCGCCAGCAGCCAAGATCCCCTAGCGGGAGACGAGCAGTACTTC.

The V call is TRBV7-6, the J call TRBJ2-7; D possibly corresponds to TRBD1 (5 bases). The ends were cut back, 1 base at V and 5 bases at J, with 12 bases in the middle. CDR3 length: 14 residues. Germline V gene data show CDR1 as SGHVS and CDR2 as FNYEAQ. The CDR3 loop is CASSLGGGVDEQYF. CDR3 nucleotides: TGTGCCAGCAGCTTAGGGGGCGGAGTCGACGAGCAGTACTTC.

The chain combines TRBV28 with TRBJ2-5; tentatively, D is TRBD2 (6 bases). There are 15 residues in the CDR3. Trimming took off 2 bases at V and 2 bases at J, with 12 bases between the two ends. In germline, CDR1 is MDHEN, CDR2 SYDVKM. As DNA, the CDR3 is TGTGCCAGCAGTTTAGGGGGTAGCGGACAAGAGACCCAGTACTTC. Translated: CASSLGGSGQETQYF.

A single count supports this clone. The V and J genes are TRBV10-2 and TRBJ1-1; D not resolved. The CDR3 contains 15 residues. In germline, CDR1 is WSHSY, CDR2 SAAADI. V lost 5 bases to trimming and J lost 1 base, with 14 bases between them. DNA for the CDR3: TGCGCCAGCAGTAAGCCAGGCTACCAGAACACTGAAGCTTTCTTT. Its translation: CASSKPGYQNTEAFF.

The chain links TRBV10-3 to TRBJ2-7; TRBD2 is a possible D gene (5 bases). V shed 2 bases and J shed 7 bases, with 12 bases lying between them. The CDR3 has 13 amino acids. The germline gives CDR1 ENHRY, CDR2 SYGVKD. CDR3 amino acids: CAISETREVEQYF. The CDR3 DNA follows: TGTGCCATCAGTGAGACCCGGGAAGTGGAGCAGTACTTC.

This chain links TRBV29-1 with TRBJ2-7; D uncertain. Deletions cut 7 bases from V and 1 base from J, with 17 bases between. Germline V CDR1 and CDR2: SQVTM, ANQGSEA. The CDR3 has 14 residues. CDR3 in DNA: TGCAGCGCCCGAGGACCGGACGGATCCTACGAGCAGTACTTC. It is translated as CSARGPDGSYEQYF.